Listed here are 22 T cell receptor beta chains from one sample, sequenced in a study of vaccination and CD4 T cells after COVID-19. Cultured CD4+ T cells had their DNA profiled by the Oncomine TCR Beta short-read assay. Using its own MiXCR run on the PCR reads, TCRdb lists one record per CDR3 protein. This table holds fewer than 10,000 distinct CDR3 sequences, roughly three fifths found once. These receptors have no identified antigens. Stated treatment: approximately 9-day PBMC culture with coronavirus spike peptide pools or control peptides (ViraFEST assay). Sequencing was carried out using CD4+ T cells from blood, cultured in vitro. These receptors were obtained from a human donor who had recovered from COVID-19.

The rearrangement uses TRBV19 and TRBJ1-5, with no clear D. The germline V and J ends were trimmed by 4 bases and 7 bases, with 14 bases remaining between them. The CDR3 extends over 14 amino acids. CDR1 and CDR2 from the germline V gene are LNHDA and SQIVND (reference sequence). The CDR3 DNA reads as TGTGCCAGTAGTACTTCACGGCAGAGCCAGCCCCAGCATTTT. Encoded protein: CASSTSRQSQPQHF.

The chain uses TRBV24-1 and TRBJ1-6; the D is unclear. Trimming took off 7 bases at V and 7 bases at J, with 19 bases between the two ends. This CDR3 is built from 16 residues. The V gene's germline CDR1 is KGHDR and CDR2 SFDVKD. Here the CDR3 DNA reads TGTGCCACCAGGGCTTTGGGCGGAAGGAACAATTCACCCCTCCACTTT. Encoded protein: CATRALGGRNNSPLHF.

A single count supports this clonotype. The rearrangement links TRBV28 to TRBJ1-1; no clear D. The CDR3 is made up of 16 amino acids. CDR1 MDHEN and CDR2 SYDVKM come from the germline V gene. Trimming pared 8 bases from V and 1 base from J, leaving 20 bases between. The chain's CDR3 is CASFPYPLSGNTEAFF. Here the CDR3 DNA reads TGTGCCAGCTTTCCCTATCCTCTCTCAGGGAACACTGAAGCTTTCTTT. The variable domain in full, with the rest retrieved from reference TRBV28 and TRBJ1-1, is DVKVTQSSRYLVKRTGEKVFLECVQDMDHENMFWYRQDPGLGLRLIYFSYDVKMKEKGDIPEGYSVSREKKERFSLILESASTNQTSMYLCASFPYPLSGNTEAFFGQGTRLTVV.

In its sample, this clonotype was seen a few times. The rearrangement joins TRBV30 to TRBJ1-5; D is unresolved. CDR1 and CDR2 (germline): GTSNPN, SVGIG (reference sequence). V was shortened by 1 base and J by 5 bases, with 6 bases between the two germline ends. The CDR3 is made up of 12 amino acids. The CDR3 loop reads CAWSDGDQPQHF. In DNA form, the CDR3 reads TGTGCCTGGAGTGACGGGGATCAGCCCCAGCATTTT.

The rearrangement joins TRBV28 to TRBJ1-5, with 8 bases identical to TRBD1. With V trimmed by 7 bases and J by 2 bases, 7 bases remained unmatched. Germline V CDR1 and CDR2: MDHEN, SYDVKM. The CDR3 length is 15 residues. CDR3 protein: CASTPTGQGNQPQHF. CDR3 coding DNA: TGTGCCAGCACCCCAACGGGACAGGGCAATCAGCCCCAGCATTTT.

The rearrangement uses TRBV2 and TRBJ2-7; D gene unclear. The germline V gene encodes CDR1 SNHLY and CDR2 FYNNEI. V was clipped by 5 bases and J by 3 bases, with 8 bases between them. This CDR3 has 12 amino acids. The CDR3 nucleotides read TGTGCCAGCAGTCTATACAACTACGAGCAGTACTTC. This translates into CASSLYNYEQYF.

The CDR3 loop is CASSKPGQISNQPQHF. The CDR3 DNA reads as TGTGCCAGCAGTAAACCGGGACAAATAAGCAATCAGCCCCAGCATTTT. The chain carries TRBV6-2 or TRBV6-3 and TRBJ1-5, with D possibly TRBD1 on 6 matching bases. This CDR3 is built from 16 residues. The germline V gene has CDR1 MNHEY and CDR2 SVGEGT. V dropped 5 bases and J dropped 1 base, with 15 bases sitting between them.

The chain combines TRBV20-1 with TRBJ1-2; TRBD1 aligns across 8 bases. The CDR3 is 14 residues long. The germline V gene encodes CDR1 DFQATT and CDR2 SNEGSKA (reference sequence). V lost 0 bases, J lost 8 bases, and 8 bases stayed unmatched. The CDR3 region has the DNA TGCAGTGCTAGAGAAGGACAGGGAGGCGAGGGCTACACCTTC. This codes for CSAREGQGGEGYTF.

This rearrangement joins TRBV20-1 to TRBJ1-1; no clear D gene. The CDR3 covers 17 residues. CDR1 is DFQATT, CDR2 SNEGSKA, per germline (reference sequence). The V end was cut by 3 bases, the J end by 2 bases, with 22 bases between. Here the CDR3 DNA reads TGCAGTGCTAGCCTTGATAAGGGTACCAGTTTAAACACTGAAGCTTTCTTT. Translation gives CSASLDKGTSLNTEAFF.

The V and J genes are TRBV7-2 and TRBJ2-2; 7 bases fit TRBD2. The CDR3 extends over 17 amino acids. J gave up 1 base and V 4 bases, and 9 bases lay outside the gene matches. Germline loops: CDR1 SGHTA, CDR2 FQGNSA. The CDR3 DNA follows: TGTGCCAGCAGCTCCGGGGGGAGCGGGGTGAACACCGGGGAGCTGTTTTTT. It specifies CASSSGGSGVNTGELFF.

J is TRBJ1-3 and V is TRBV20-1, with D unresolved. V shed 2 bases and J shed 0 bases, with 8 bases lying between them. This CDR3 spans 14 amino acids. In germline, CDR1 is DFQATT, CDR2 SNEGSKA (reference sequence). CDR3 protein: CSARPLNSGNTIYF. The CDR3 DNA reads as TGCAGTGCTAGACCACTCAACTCTGGAAACACCATATATTTT.

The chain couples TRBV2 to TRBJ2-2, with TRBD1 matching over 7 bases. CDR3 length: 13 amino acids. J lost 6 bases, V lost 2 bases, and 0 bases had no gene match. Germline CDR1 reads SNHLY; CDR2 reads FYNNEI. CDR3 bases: TGTGCCAGCAGTGAACAGGGGGCCGGGGAGCTGTTTTTT. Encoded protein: CASSEQGAGELFF. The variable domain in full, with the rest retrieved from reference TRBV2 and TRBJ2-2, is EPEVTQTPSHQVTQMGQEVILRCVPISNHLYFYWYRQILGQKVEFLVSFYNNEISEKSEIFDDQFSVERPDGSNFTLKIRSTKLEDSAMYFCASSEQGAGELFFGEGSRLTVL.

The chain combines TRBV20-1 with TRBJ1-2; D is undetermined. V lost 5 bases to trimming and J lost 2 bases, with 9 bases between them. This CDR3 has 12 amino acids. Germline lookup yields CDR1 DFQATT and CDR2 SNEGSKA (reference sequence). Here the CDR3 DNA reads TGCAGTGCTCCTACAGACAACTATGGCTACACCTTC. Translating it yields CSAPTDNYGYTF.

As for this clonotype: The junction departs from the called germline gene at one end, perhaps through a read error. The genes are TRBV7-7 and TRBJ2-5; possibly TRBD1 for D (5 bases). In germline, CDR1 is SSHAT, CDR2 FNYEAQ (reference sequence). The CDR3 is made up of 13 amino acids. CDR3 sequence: CASSLAGKETQYF. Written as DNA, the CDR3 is TGTGCTAGCAGCTTAGCAGGGAAAGAGACCCAGTACTTC. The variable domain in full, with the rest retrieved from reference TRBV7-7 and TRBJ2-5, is GAGVSQSPRYKVTKRGQDVTLRCDPISSHATLYWYQQALGQGPEFLTYFNYEAQPDKSGLPSDRFSAERPEGSISTLTIQRTEQRDSAMYRCASSLAGKETQYFGPGTRLLVL.

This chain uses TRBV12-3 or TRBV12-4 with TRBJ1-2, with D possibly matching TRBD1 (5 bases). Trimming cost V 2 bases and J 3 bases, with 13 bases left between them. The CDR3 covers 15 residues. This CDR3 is CASSLPGRADYGYTF. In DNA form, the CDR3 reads TGTGCCAGCAGTTTACCAGGCAGGGCTGACTATGGCTACACCTTC.

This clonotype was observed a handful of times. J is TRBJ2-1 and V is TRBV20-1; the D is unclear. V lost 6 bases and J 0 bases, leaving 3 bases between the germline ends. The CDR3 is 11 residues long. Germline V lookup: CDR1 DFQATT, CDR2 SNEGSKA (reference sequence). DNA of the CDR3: TGCAGTGCAGCCTCCTACAATGAGCAGTTCTTC. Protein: CSAASYNEQFF.

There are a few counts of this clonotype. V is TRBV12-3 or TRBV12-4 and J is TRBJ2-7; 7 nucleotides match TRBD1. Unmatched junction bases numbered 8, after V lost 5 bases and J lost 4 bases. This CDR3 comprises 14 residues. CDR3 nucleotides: TGTGCCAGCAGTAAGGGACAGTCCCCTTACGAGCAGTACTTC. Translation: CASSKGQSPYEQYF.

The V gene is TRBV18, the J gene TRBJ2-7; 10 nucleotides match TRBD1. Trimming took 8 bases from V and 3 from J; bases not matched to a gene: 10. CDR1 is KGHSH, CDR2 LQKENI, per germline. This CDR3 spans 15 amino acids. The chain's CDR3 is CASAGTGEGDYEQYF. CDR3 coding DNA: TGTGCCAGCGCGGGGACAGGGGAGGGGGACTACGAGCAGTACTTC.

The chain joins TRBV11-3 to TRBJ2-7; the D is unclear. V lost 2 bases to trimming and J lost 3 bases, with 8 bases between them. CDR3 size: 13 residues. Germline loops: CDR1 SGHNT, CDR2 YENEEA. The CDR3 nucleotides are TGTGCCAGCAGCTTAAGGAACAGCTACGAGCAGTACTTC. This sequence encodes CASSLRNSYEQYF.

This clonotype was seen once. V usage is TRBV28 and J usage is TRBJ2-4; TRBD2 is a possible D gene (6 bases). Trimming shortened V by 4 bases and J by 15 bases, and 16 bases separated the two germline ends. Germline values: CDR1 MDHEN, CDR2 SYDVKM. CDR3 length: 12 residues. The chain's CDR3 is CASSSARAGWYF. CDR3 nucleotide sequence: TGTGCCAGCAGTTCGGCGAGGGCGGGATGGTACTTC.

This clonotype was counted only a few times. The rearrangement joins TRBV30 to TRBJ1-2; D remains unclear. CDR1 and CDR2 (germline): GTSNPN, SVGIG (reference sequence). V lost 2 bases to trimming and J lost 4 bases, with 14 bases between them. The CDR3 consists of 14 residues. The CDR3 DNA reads TGTGCCTGGAGTCCAGACCCTATTGCCTATGGCTACACCTTC. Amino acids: CAWSPDPIAYGYTF.

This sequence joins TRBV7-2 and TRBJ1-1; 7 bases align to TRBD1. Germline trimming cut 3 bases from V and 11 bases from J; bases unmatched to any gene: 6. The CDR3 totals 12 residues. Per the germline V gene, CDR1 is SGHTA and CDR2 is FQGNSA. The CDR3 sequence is CASSFPQGVAFF. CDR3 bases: TGTGCCAGCAGCTTCCCCCAGGGGGTGGCTTTCTTT.